A selection of T cell receptor beta chains follows, all from one sample in a study of CD4+ T cells in melanoma. TCRdb keeps only in-frame clones here, not all; method: immunoSEQ multiplex PCR. The sample includes roughly 110,000 clones, roughly 90% of them seen just once. Sequenced: peripheral blood. The receptors here all came from a human donor with melanoma. Each CDR3 is given without its conserved first and last residue.

J,V,CDR3
TRBJ1-5,TRBV19,ASSMRGGGTGVQPQH
TRBJ2-1,TRBV25-1,ASSKRELSGITNEQF
TRBJ2-5,TRBV7-3,ASSSTEDGETQY
TRBJ2-7,TRBV9,ASSGWEDGDRWEQY
TRBJ1-2,TRBV28,ASSSWTANYGYT
TRBJ2-4,TRBV28,ASSKPTLAKNIQY
TRBJ2-1,TRBV7-2,ASSPPGTPQF
TRBJ1-1,TRBV9,ASSPRTGQTEAF
TRBJ1-2,TRBV2,ASSPDRERGYT
TRBJ2-3,TRBV28,ASSLRTSGGIDTQY
TRBJ2-7,TRBV1,TRECPEQY
TRBJ2-3,TRBV7-8,ASSHLRGQGSTDTQY
TRBJ2-1,TRBV9,ASSPWTGWDEQF
TRBJ2-2,TRBV19,ASSGREEAGELF
TRBJ2-2,TRBV28,ASIKGTVRETGELF
TRBJ2-7,TRBV14,ASSPTGSYEQY
TRBJ1-1,TRBV5-4,ASSFPRGGNTEAF
TRBJ2-1,TRBV5-1,ASSLGTSGGGNEQF
TRBJ2-7,TRBV21-1,ASSMRVGRVSYEQY
TRBJ2-6,TRBV5-1,ASSLTVSGANVLT
TRBJ1-3,TRBV9,ASSVEGSGNTIY
TRBJ1-2,TRBV7-2,ASSPSEYGYT
TRBJ2-5,TRBV6-1,ASSEGAGGETQY
TRBJ2-4,TRBV11-1,ASSQGGGLPIQY